This TCR beta chain emerged from a study of CD8 T cells in Susac syndrome. cDNA came from around 0.5 to 1 ug RNA primed by random hexamers. TCRdb re-called the immunoSEQ multiplex PCR reads through MiXCR, storing one row per CDR3 protein. The sample includes under 200,000 distinct CDR3 sequences, 90% to 95% of them seen just once. The germline V gene has CDR1 SGDLS and CDR2 YYNGEE. Trimming removed 4 bases from V and 10 bases from J; junction bases left unmatched: 8. The CDR3 is made up of 13 amino acids. This clonotype was counted once. The clonotype was recovered from a human donor with multiple sclerosis. The chain recombines TRBV9 with TRBJ2-1; 7 bases line up with TRBD1. The sample comprised CD8+ T cells from PBMCs. For the CDR3, the DNA is TGTGCCAGCAGCCTTGGGACAGCCGGAGAGCAGTTCTTC. This translates into CASSLGTAGEQFF.